The 19 T cell receptor beta chains below all came from one sample that was sequenced in a study of cytomegalovirus exposure and HLA in healthy donors. PCR employed 60 Vbeta and 13 Jbeta primers. Here immunoSEQ multiplex PCR was the method, and the copy in TCRdb shows in-frame clones only, minus some. Of 150,000 to 250,000 clones listed, roughly 78% are singletons. The sample was PBMCs. The receptors stem from a girl under 18 in good health and CMV-seropositive.

The V and J genes are TRBV27 and TRBJ1-6; D is ambiguous. Germline CDR1 is MNHEY and CDR2 is SMNVEV (reference sequence). This CDR3 region has 14 residues. V was trimmed by 0 bases and J by 7 bases, leaving 7 bases between them. The CDR3 sequence is CASSLSLWNSPLHF. As DNA, the CDR3 is TGTGCCAGCAGTTTATCGCTATGGAATTCACCCCTCCACTTT.

The CDR3 region is CASSQDLTGGNTGELFF. In DNA form, the CDR3 reads TGCGCCAGCAGCCAAGATCTTACAGGGGGGAACACCGGGGAGCTGTTTTTT. The J gene is TRBJ2-2, the V gene TRBV4-1, with 8 bases aligning to TRBD1. Germline lookup yields CDR1 MGHRA and CDR2 YSYEKL. The CDR3 extends over 17 amino acids. V lost 0 bases and J lost 1; bases outside the gene matches: 4.

The J gene is TRBJ1-4, the V gene TRBV4-3, with no clear D. Trimming left V 1 base short and J 4 bases short, with 13 bases between. This CDR3 comprises 16 residues. Germline V CDR1 and CDR2: LGHNA, YSLEER. The CDR3 protein is CASSQASGLFNEKLFF. The CDR3 DNA follows: TGCGCCAGCAGCCAAGCCTCAGGACTTTTTAATGAAAAACTGTTTTTT.

The chain carries TRBV25-1 and TRBJ2-5, with 9 bases aligning to TRBD1. Losses at the gene ends were 4 bases for V and 4 bases for J; bases not matched to a gene: 7. The CDR3 contains 15 residues. CDR1 and CDR2 (germline): MGHDK, SYGVNS. The CDR3 bases are TGTGCCAGCAGTGCCATAGACAGGGGGGGAGAGACCCAGTACTTC. The encoded protein is CASSAIDRGGETQYF. Supplemented by reference TRBV25-1 and TRBJ2-5, the full variable domain reads EADIYQTPRYLVIGTGKKITLECSQTMGHDKMYWYQQDPGMELHLIHYSYGVNSTEKGDLSSESTVSRIRTEHFPLTLESARPSHTSQYLCASSAIDRGGETQYFGPGTRLLVL.

The chain combines TRBV10-2 with TRBJ1-2; D is perhaps TRBD1 (5 bases). Germline loops: CDR1 WSHSY, CDR2 SAAADI. The CDR3 sequence is 15 residues long. Between the trimmed V and J ends, which lost 1 base and 6 bases, there was a span of 15 bases. CDR3 nucleotides: TGCGCCAGCAGTGAGTATCTGAGACAGAAAAATGGCTACACCTTC. Translating gives CASSEYLRQKNGYTF.

The gene calls are TRBV6-5 and TRBJ1-1; 11 nucleotides match TRBD1. The CDR3 loop spans 16 amino acids. The germline V gene has CDR1 MNHEY and CDR2 SVGAGI. J gave up 4 bases and V 3 bases, and 7 bases lay outside the gene matches. As DNA, the CDR3 is TGTGCCAGCAGTTATGCACGGGGACAGGGGGGCACTGAAGCTTTCTTT. Translating it yields CASSYARGQGGTEAFF.

The chain recombines TRBV6-1 with TRBJ2-2; TRBD1 might be the D (5 bases). The CDR3 loop spans 14 amino acids. V lost 4 bases, J lost 6 bases, and 12 bases lay in between. CDR1 is MNHNS and CDR2 is SASEGT in the germline V gene. The CDR3 nucleotides are TGTGCCAGCAGTGGACAGAATACTGCCGGGGAGCTGTTTTTT. Translating gives CASSGQNTAGELFF.

The V call is TRBV19, the J call TRBJ2-5, with TRBD1 matching 9 bases. The germline gives CDR1 LNHDA, CDR2 SQIVND (reference sequence). The CDR3 totals 14 residues. V trimming: 8 bases; J trimming: 0 bases; junction bases outside the gene matches: 4. As DNA, the CDR3 is TGTGCCAGTCGGACAGGGGACCACCAAGAGACCCAGTACTTC. Amino acid sequence: CASRTGDHQETQYF.

V usage is TRBV27 and J usage is TRBJ1-2, with 7 nucleotides matching TRBD1. The CDR3 contains 14 residues. CDR1 and CDR2 (germline): MNHEY, SMNVEV (reference sequence). V was pared by 5 bases and J by 6 bases, with 9 bases of the junction left unmatched. CDR3 DNA sequence: TGTGCCAGCAGTAGGAGACAGGGAACTCATGGCTACACCTTC. This gives the protein CASSRRQGTHGYTF.

The chain uses TRBV5-4 and TRBJ2-2; 8 bases are a match to TRBD1. Germline-derived CDR1 and CDR2 are SGHNT and YYREEE (reference sequence). The CDR3 has 16 residues. Losses at the gene ends were 1 base for V and 6 bases for J; bases not matched to a gene: 8. CDR3 in amino acids: CASSLSGSGGAGELFF. The CDR3 region has the DNA TGTGCCAGCAGCTTGTCGGGTTCAGGGGGCGCCGGGGAGCTGTTTTTT.

The genes are TRBV28 and TRBJ2-5; D gene ambiguous. The germline gives CDR1 MDHEN, CDR2 SYDVKM. The CDR3 has 13 amino acids. V shed 5 bases and J shed 2 bases, with 9 bases lying between them. The CDR3 region is CASSVAPQETQYF. As DNA, the CDR3 is TGTGCCAGCAGTGTGGCCCCTCAAGAGACCCAGTACTTC.

The genes are TRBV14 and TRBJ1-1; the match to TRBD1 covers 9 bases. Germline CDR1 reads SGHDN; CDR2 reads FVKESK. The V gene end was trimmed by 8 bases and the J gene end by 1 base; junction bases not matched to a gene: 2. This CDR3 spans 13 amino acids. CDR3 residues: CASAGQGNTEAFF. DNA for the CDR3: TGTGCCAGCGCGGGACAGGGGAACACTGAAGCTTTCTTT.

V and J are TRBV5-5 and TRBJ2-5; D gene uncertain. V lost 1 base to trimming and J lost 7 bases, with 8 bases between them. Germline V gene data show CDR1 as SGHKS and CDR2 as YYEKEE (reference sequence). The CDR3 is 12 residues long. CDR3 region: CASSLILGTQYF. The CDR3 coding sequence is TGTGCCAGCAGCTTGATACTTGGGACCCAGTACTTC.

The chain joins TRBV27 to TRBJ2-7; D might be TRBD2 (7 bases). Per germline, CDR1 MNHEY and CDR2 SMNVEV (reference sequence). CDR3 length equals 16 residues. The V and J ends lost 2 bases and 2 bases respectively, with 16 bases between them. CDR3 nucleotide sequence: TGTGCCAGCAGTTTAAGTCGGGGGGCAATCCCCTACGAGCAGTACTTC. Its protein is CASSLSRGAIPYEQYF.

The chain employs TRBV15 and TRBJ1-6; D not certain. V lost 0 bases and J lost 9, with 15 bases in between. The CDR3 length is 16 residues. Germline lookup yields CDR1 LNHNV and CDR2 YYDKDF (reference sequence). The CDR3 DNA sequence: TGTGCCACCAGCAGAGATCGAGGAGAAGGTACTTCACCCCTCCACTTT. It translates to CATSRDRGEGTSPLHF.

V and J are TRBV7-8 and TRBJ2-7; 7 bases fit TRBD2. The DNA end lines up better with TRBJ2-1; the J call may be wrong. The V gene's germline CDR1 is SGHVS and CDR2 FQNEAQ. The CDR3 length is 16 residues. CDR3 region: CASSFPREEGYNEQFF. Written as DNA, the CDR3 is TGTGCCAGCAGCTTCCCACGGGAGGAGGGCTACAATGAGCAGTTCTTC.

The chain uses TRBV6-5 and TRBJ2-7; 9 bases are a match to TRBD1. J lost 2 bases, V lost 8 bases, and 4 bases had no gene match. The CDR3 runs to 13 residues. Germline values: CDR1 MNHEY, CDR2 SVGAGI. The CDR3 here is CASSYRGPYEQYF. CDR3 bases: TGTGCCAGCTCATACAGGGGGCCCTACGAGCAGTACTTC.

The table lists this clone with a few counts. Other DNA sequences of this sample code for an identical CDR3. V and J are TRBV6-5 and TRBJ2-1, with TRBD2 identical over 8 bases. V gave up 0 bases and J gave up 4 bases; unmatched junction bases: 2. This CDR3 has 15 residues. CDR1 is MNHEY and CDR2 is SVGAGI in the germline V gene. The chain's CDR3 is CASSYSSGAYNEQFF. The DNA for the CDR3 is TGTGCCAGCAGTTACTCTAGCGGGGCGTACAATGAGCAGTTCTTC.

As regards this clone: This same CDR3 is encoded by further DNA sequences in the sample. This CDR3 is CASSPGQGNEKLFF. For the CDR3, the DNA is TGCGCCAGCAGCCCGGGACAGGGGAACGAAAAACTGTTTTTT. The rearrangement joins TRBV10-2 to TRBJ1-4, with 10 positions matching TRBD1. Germline CDR1 is WSHSY and CDR2 is SAAADI. J was trimmed by 8 bases and V by 6 bases; bases with no gene match: 6. This CDR3 has 14 amino acids.